This T cell receptor beta chain was observed in a study of cytomegalovirus exposure and HLA in healthy donors. Overall study: Earlier findings included about 120 million unique TCR beta sequences obtained from 180 million or so T cells.

The CDR3 consists of 13 residues. Germline loops: CDR1 MDHEN, CDR2 SYDVKM. Between the trimmed V and J ends, which lost 5 bases and 0 bases, there was a span of 7 bases. In the PCR, 60 Vbeta and 13 Jbeta primers were used. Clones were read by immunoSEQ multiplex PCR, and TCRdb kept only the in-frame ones, dropping some. The ten most abundant clones cover 2% to 3% of a sample with about 70,000 clones. This TCR came from a female donor in good health and CMV-seropositive. The rearrangement joins TRBV28 to TRBJ1-2, with unresolved D. Sequenced material: PBMCs. The CDR3 loop reads CASSQQANYGYTF. The CDR3 DNA is TGTGCCAGCAGTCAACAAGCTAACTATGGCTACACCTTC.